What follows are 7 T cell receptor beta chains derived from one specimen sequenced in a study of T cells after yellow fever vaccination. TCRdb processed the 5' RACE reads anew with MiXCR; each CDR3 protein has one entry. The data show about 430,000 distinct CDR3 sequences, around 20% seen once. Sequencing used PBMCs, obtained before the yellow fever booster vaccination. The source is a man aged 18 to 29 who received the YFV17D yellow fever vaccine.

The CDR3 sequence is CASSYSSGGASQAKNIQYF. The CDR3 DNA reads TGTGCCAGCAGTTACTCGTCCGGGGGGGCCTCTCAGGCCAAAAACATTCAGTACTTC. The chain joins TRBV6-6 to TRBJ2-4, with TRBD2 matching over 8 bases. The CDR3 is 19 amino acids. J gave up 1 base and V 0 bases, and 11 bases lay outside the gene matches. Germline V CDR1 and CDR2: MNHNY, SVGAGI (reference sequence).

This clonotype was seen only once. The V and J genes are TRBV28 and TRBJ2-7; a weak D match, TRBD1 (6 bases). The CDR3 runs 14 residues. Germline V gene sequence: CDR1 MDHEN, CDR2 SYDVKM. The germline V and J ends were trimmed by 6 bases and 2 bases, with 14 bases remaining between them. The chain's CDR3 is CASRTGRGAYEQYF. CDR3 in DNA: TGTGCCAGCAGGACCGGCAGGGGTGCCTACGAGCAGTACTTC.

This chain's CDR3 is CASSLEGEPQHF. The CDR3 DNA reads as TGTGCCAGCAGCTTAGAGGGTGAGCCCCAGCATTTT. This chain joins TRBV7-9 and TRBJ1-5; D gene unclear. The V and J ends lost 1 base and 8 bases respectively, with 6 bases between them. This CDR3 region has 12 residues. CDR1 is SEHNR and CDR2 is FQNEAQ in the germline V gene (reference sequence).

The genes are TRBV4-2 and TRBJ2-1; 11 positions agree with TRBD2. J gave up 0 bases and V 1 base, and 11 bases lay outside the gene matches. CDR3 size: 20 residues. CDR1 is LGHNA, CDR2 YNFKEQ, per germline. CDR3 DNA sequence: TGTGCCAGCAGCCAAGTGAGGCCTAGCGGGGGGCTTAGCTCCTACAATGAGCAGTTCTTC. Its translation: CASSQVRPSGGLSSYNEQFF.

V usage is TRBV5-1 and J usage is TRBJ2-3; no clear D. V was clipped by 1 base and J by 5 bases, with 11 bases between them. Germline values: CDR1 SGHRS, CDR2 YFSETQ. The CDR3 covers 14 residues. CDR3 loop: CASSLCVKLDTQYF. Here the CDR3 DNA reads TGCGCCAGCAGCTTGTGTGTCAAGTTAGATACGCAGTATTTT. The full variable domain, rest sourced from reference TRBV5-1 and TRBJ2-3, is KAGVTQTPRYLIKTRGQQVTLSCSPISGHRSVSWYQQTPGQGLQFLFEYFSETQRNKGNFPGRFSGRQFSNSRSEMNVSTLELGDSALYLCASSLCVKLDTQYFGPGTRLTVL.

This clonotype was found many times. The chain couples TRBV20-1 to TRBJ2-1, with 8 positions matching TRBD1. The V segment lost 1 base and the J segment 8 bases; nucleotides outside the gene matches: 10. Germline V gene sequence: CDR1 DFQATT, CDR2 SNEGSKA (reference sequence). The CDR3 runs 15 residues. As DNA, the CDR3 is TGCAGTGCTAGAGTCGTGACAGGGGTGTTCTATGAGCAGTTCTTC. Its translation is CSARVVTGVFYEQFF.

The J gene is TRBJ1-4, the V gene TRBV5-1, with D maybe TRBD1 (6 bases). V was pared by 3 bases and J by 7 bases, with 16 bases between. The CDR3 is 15 amino acids. Germline CDR1 is SGHRS and CDR2 is YFSETQ. CDR3 sequence (DNA): TGCGCCAGCAGCTGGGAACAGGGTTCGGGTGAAAAACTGTTTTTT. This sequence encodes CASSWEQGSGEKLFF.